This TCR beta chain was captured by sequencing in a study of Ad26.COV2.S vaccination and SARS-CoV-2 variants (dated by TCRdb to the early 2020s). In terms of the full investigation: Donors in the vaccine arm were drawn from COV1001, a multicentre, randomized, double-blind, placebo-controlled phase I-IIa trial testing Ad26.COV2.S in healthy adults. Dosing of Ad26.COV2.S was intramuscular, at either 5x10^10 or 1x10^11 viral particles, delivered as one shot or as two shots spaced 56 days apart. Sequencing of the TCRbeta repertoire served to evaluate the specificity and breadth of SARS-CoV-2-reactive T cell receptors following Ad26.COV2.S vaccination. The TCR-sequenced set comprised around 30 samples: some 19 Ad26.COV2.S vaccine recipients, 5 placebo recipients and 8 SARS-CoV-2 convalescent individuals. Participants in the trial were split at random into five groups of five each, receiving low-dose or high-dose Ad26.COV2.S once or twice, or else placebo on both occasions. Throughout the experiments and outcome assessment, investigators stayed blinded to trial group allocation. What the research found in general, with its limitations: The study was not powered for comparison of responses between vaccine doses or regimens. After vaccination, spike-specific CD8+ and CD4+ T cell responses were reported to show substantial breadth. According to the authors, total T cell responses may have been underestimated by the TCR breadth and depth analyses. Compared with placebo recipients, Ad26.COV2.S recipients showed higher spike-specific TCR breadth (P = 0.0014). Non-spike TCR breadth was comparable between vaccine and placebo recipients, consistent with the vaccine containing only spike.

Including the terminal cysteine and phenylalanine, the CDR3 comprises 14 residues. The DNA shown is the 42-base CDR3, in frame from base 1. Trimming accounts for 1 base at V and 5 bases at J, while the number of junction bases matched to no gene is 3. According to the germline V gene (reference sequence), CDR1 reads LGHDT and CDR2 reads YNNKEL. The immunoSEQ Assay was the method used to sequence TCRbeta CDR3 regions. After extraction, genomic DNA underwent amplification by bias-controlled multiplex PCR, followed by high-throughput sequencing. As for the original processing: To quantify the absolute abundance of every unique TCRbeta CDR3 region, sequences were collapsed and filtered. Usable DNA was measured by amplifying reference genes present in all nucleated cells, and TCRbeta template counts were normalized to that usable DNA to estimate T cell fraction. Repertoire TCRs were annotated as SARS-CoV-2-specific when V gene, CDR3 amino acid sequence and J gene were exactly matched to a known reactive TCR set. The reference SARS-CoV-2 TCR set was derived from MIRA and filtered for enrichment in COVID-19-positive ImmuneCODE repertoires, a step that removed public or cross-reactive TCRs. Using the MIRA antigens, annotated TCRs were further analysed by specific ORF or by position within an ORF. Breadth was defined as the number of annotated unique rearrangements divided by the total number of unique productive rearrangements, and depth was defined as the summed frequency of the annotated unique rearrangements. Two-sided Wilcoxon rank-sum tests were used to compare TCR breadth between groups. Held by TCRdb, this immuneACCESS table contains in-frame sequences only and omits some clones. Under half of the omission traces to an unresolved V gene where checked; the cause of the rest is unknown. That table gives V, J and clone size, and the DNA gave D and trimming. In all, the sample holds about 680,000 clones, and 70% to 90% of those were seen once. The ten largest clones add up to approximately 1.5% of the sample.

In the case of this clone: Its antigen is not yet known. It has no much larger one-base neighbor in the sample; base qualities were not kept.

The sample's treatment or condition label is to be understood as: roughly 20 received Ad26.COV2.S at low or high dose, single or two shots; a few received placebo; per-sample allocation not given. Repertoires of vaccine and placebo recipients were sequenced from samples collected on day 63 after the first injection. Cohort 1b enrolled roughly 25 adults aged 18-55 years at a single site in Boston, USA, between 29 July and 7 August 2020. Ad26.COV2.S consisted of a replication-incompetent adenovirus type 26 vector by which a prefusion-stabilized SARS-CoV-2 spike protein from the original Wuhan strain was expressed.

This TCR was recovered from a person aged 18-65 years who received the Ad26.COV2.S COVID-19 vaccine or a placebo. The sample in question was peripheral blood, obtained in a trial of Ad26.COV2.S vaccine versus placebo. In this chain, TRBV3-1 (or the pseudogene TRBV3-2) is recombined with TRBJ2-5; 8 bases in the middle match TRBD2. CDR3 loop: CASSQVLAGETQYF. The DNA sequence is TGTGCCAGCAGCCAAGTGTTAGCGGGGGAGACCCAGTACTTC.